These 7 T cell receptor beta chains originate from one sample sequenced in a study of shared clonotypes between healthy human individuals. TCRdb's copy holds only in-frame clones and misses some; the assay was immunoSEQ multiplex PCR. The sample yields approximately 1,500,000 clones, 95% to 99% seen once. The specimen sequenced was naive CD4+ T cells sorted from blood. The subset: CD45RA+ positively selected. The receptors come from a young man in good health.

The chain joins TRBV5-5 to TRBJ2-7; D perhaps matches TRBD1 (6 bases). V gave up 6 bases and J gave up 1 base, with 26 bases separating them. From germline, CDR1 is SGHKS and CDR2 YYEKEE (reference sequence). This CDR3 contains 18 residues. CDR3 coding DNA: TGTGCCAGCACCAAGAGAAACCAACAGGGACCTGTGTCCTACGAGCAGTACTTC. It specifies CASTKRNQQGPVSYEQYF.

This clone was observed once. The chain is built from TRBV7-9 and TRBJ2-7; 9 bases fit TRBD1. The CDR3 extends over 14 amino acids. The V and J ends lost 3 bases and 4 bases, in that order; junction bases with no gene match: 4. CDR1 is SEHNR and CDR2 is FQNEAQ in the germline V gene (reference sequence). CDR3 sequence: CASSLGTGHYEQYF. DNA of the CDR3: TGTGCCAGCAGCTTGGGGACAGGGCATTACGAGCAGTACTTC.

The V and J genes are TRBV11-2 and TRBJ1-5; 10 bases agree with TRBD1. The J segment lost 6 bases and the V segment lost 1 base, leaving 6 bases of the junction unmatched. Germline CDR1 is SGHAT and CDR2 is FQNNGV. The CDR3 runs 16 residues. The CDR3 DNA follows: TGTGCCAGCAGCTTAGGGGGGACAGGGGTTGGTCAGCCCCAGCATTTT. Residues: CASSLGGTGVGQPQHF.

This clone was observed a single time. This sequence joins TRBV14 and TRBJ2-6; D gene uncertain. V lost 6 bases to trimming and J lost 2 bases, with 5 bases between them. In germline, CDR1 is SGHDN, CDR2 FVKESK. This CDR3 contains 13 residues. CDR3 DNA: TGTGCCAGCAGGGAAACTGGGGCCAACGTCCTGACTTTC. The encoded protein is CASRETGANVLTF.

This rearrangement joins TRBV4-2 to TRBJ2-7, with D maybe TRBD1 (6 bases). Germline CDR1 LGHNA, CDR2 YNFKEQ. Trimming removed 1 base from V and 6 bases from J, with 19 bases in between. The CDR3 is 16 amino acids. CDR3 in amino acids: CASSQVGTTKRREQYF. The CDR3 nucleotides are TGTGCCAGCAGCCAAGTAGGGACAACTAAACGGCGCGAGCAGTACTTC.

The chain uses TRBV5-1 and TRBJ2-5; 7 nucleotides match TRBD2. After removal of 4 bases from V and 5 bases from J, the junction contained 14 bases not matched to a gene. CDR3 length equals 16 residues. Germline V gene lookup returns CDR1 SGHRS and CDR2 YFSETQ. The CDR3 DNA follows: TGCGCCAGCAGCAGGGCCGTAGGACTAGGGGACGAGACCCAGTACTTC. The encoded protein is CASSRAVGLGDETQYF.

This clone occurred once. V usage is TRBV29-1 and J usage is TRBJ2-5; no clear D gene. CDR1 is SQVTM and CDR2 is ANQGSEA in the germline V gene. The CDR3 spans 13 residues. The V and J ends lost 6 bases and 2 bases respectively, with 13 bases between them. The CDR3 reads CSVTFSSQETQYF. CDR3 DNA sequence: TGCAGCGTGACCTTTAGTTCACAAGAGACCCAGTACTTC.